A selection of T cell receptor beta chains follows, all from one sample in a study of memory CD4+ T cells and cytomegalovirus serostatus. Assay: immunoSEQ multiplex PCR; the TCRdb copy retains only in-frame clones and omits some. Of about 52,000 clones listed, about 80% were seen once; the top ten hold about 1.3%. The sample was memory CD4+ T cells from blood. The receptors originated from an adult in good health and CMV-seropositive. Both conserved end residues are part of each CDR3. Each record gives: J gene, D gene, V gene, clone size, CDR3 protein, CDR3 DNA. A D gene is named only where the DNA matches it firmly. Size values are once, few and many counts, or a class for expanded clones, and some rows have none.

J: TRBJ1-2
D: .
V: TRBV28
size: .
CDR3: CASSLPHGTTYGYTF
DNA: TGTGCCAGCAGTTTGCCCCACGGGACAACCTATGGCTACACCTTC

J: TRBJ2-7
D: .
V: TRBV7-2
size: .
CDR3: CASSRGLSSYEQYF
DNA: TGTGCCAGCAGCCGAGGGTTAAGCTCCTACGAGCAGTACTTC

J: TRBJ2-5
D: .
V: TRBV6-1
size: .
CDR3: CASSEYRGAQYF
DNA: TGTGCCAGCAGTGAATATAGGGGGGCCCAGTACTTC

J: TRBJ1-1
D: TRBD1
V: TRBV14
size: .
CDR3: CASSHGTGGYTEAFF
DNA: TGTGCCAGCAGCCACGGGACAGGGGGCTACACTGAAGCTTTCTTT

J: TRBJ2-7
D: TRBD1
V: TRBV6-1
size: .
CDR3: CASSARTGRGNLEYF
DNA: TGTGCCAGCAGTGCCCGGACAGGAAGGGGGAACCTAGAGTACTTC

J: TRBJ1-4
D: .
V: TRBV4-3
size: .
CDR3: CASSPRVGPEKLFF
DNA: TGCGCCAGCAGCCCCAGGGTTGGGCCCGAAAAACTGTTTTTT

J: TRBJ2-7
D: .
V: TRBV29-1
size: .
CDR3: CSARTTGPGEQYF
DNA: TGCAGCGCACGGACAACAGGGCCGGGCGAGCAGTACTTC

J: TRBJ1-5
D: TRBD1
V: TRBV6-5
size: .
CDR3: CASSYSTGTDQPQHF
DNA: TGTGCCAGCAGTTACTCGACAGGGACTGATCAGCCCCAGCATTTT

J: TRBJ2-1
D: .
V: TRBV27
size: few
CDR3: CASSPDRGWSSYNEQFF
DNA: TGTGCCAGCAGTCCCGACCGGGGGTGGAGCTCCTACAATGAGCAGTTCTTC

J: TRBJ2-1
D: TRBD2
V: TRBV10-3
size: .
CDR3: CAISESVAGVRDEQFF
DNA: TGTGCCATCAGTGAGTCAGTAGCGGGAGTCAGAGATGAGCAGTTCTTC

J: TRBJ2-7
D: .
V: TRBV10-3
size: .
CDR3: CAIREQETYEQYF
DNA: TGTGCCATCAGAGAACAAGAGACCTACGAGCAGTACTTC

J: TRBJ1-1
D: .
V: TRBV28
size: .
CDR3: CASSPRFRVNTEAFF
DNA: TGTGCCAGCAGTCCCCGTTTCAGGGTGAACACTGAAGCTTTCTTT

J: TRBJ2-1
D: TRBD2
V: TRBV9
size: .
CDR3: CASSVVGLADDNEQFF
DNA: TGTGCCAGCAGCGTAGTCGGACTAGCGGATGACAATGAGCAGTTCTTC

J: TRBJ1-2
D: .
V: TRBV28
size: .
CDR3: CASSLFLGGYTF
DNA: TGTGCCAGCAGTTTATTTCTAGGGGGCTACACCTTC

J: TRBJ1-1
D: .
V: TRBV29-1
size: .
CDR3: CSVAHSGRNTEAFF
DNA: TGCAGCGTTGCGCACTCCGGGAGGAACACTGAAGCTTTCTTT

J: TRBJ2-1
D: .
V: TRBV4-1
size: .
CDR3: CASSQAGWVWEQFF
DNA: TGCGCCAGCAGCCAAGCTGGGTGGGTGTGGGAGCAGTTCTTC

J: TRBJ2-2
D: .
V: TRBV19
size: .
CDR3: CASSGGRAVAGELFF
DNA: TGTGCCAGTAGTGGGGGCAGGGCGGTGGCCGGGGAGCTGTTTTTT

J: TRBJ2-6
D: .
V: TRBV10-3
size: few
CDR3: CAISGGVSGANVLTF
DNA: TGTGCCATCAGTGGAGGGGTCTCTGGGGCCAACGTCCTGACTTTC

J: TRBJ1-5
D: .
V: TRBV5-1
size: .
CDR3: CASSLFGPAPQHF
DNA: TGCGCCAGCAGCTTGTTTGGGCCGGCGCCCCAGCATTTT

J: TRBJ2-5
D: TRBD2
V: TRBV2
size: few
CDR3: CASSGGLAGGETQYF
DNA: TGTGCCAGCAGTGGAGGGCTAGCGGGAGGCGAGACCCAGTACTTC

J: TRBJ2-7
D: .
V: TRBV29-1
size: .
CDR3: CSVEHGSYEQYF
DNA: TGCAGCGTTGAACATGGCTCCTACGAGCAGTACTTC